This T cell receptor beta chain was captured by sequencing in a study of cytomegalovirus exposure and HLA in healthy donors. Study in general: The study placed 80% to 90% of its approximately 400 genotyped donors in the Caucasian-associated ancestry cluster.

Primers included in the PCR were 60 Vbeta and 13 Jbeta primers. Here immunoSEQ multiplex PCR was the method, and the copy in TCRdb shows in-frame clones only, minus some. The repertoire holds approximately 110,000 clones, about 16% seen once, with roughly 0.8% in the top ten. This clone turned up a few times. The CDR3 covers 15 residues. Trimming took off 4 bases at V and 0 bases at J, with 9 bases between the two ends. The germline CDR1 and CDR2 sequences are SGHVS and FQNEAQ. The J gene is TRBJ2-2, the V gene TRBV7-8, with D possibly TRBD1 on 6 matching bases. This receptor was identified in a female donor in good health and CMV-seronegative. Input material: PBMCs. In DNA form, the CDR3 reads TGTGCCAGCAGCTCCAGGACAGCGAACACCGGGGAGCTGTTTTTT. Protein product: CASSSRTANTGELFF.